The 9 T cell receptor beta chains reported below all come from one sample, sequenced in a study of T cell repertoires in cytomegalovirus infection. From the reads, TCRdb called clonotypes with MiXCR, one entry per CDR3 protein. The sample contains 150,000 to 200,000 distinct CDR3 sequences, approximately 17% of which appear only once. Sequenced sample: CD8+ T cells from PBMCs. The origin of the receptors is a human donor in good health (CMV status not recorded). Some clones in this sample may be carry-over from other donors' samples.

This clonotype was seen at least ten times. The V and J genes are TRBV7-2 and TRBJ2-7; a weak D match, TRBD1 (6 bases). The CDR3 spans 14 residues. The germline V gene has CDR1 SGHTA and CDR2 FQGNSA. Trimming took 5 bases from V and 2 from J, leaving 13 bases between them. The CDR3 nucleotides are TGTGCCAGCAGCCCGTGGACAGCGACCTACGAGCAGTACTTC. It yields the protein CASSPWTATYEQYF.

The rearrangement joins TRBV29-1 to TRBJ2-7; 7 bases fit TRBD2. This CDR3 has 16 residues. V lost 4 bases, J lost 2 bases, and 14 bases stayed unmatched. Germline CDR1 is SQVTM and CDR2 is ANQGSEA. CDR3 in amino acids: CSVAGGFGQATYEQYF. CDR3 nucleotides: TGCAGCGTTGCCGGGGGGTTTGGGCAGGCCACCTACGAGCAGTACTTC.

This clonotype was detected a few times. The rearrangement uses TRBV19 and TRBJ1-1; D is possibly TRBD1 (6 bases). Trimming left V 6 bases short and J 7 bases short, with 21 bases between. The CDR3 covers 15 residues. Germline V CDR1 and CDR2: LNHDA, SQIVND (reference sequence). The CDR3 DNA reads as TGTGCCAGTAGGCCGCTAATCAGGGGAGAGGATGAAGCTTTCTTT. It codes for CASRPLIRGEDEAFF.

In its sample, this clonotype was seen many times. The chain is built from TRBV7-2 and TRBJ2-1; D remains ambiguous. V lost 5 bases and J 3 bases, leaving 5 bases between the germline ends. In germline, CDR1 is SGHTA, CDR2 FQGNSA. CDR3 size: 12 residues. The CDR3 DNA reads TGTGCCAGCAGCCTAAACTACAATGAGCAGTTCTTC. This gives the protein CASSLNYNEQFF.

This clonotype was observed a few times. The chain carries TRBV6-2 or TRBV6-3 and TRBJ2-1, with 8 bases fitting TRBD1. In germline, CDR1 is MNHEY, CDR2 SVGEGT. The CDR3 runs 16 residues. Trimming cost V 7 bases and J 0 bases; bases outside gene matches: 8. DNA of the CDR3: TGTGCCAGCACTCCAGGGGGCGGACTCTCCTACAATGAGCAGTTCTTC. It encodes CASTPGGGLSYNEQFF.

There are a few counts of this clonotype. The chain links TRBV12-3 or TRBV12-4 to TRBJ1-1; 8 bases are shared with TRBD1. CDR3 size: 17 residues. V dropped 3 bases and J dropped 0; count of bases not matched to a gene: 9. CDR3 loop: CASSLRTGSALNTEAFF. For the CDR3, the DNA is TGTGCCAGCAGTTTGCGGACAGGGTCGGCTCTGAACACTGAAGCTTTCTTT.

This clonotype was seen only a few times. The rearrangement joins TRBV20-1 to TRBJ2-1; unclear D gene. In germline, CDR1 is DFQATT, CDR2 SNEGSKA (reference sequence). The CDR3 totals 13 residues. The V end lost 1 base, the J end lost 8 bases, and 12 bases lay between the germline ends. The CDR3 sequence: CSARGPRGDEQFF. The CDR3 DNA is TGCAGTGCTAGAGGCCCTCGAGGAGATGAGCAGTTCTTC.

The genes are TRBV29-1 and TRBJ2-6, with D perhaps matching TRBD1 (5 bases). The CDR3 runs to 15 residues. CDR1 is SQVTM and CDR2 is ANQGSEA in the germline V gene. V lost 1 base to trimming and J lost 2 bases, with 9 bases between them. The CDR3 region is CSVEVRRAGANVLTF. The CDR3 nucleotides are TGCAGCGTTGAAGTCCGCAGGGCTGGGGCCAACGTCCTGACTTTC.

The chain is built from TRBV28 and TRBJ2-3, with 11 nucleotides matching TRBD2. Losses at the gene ends were 7 bases for V and 6 bases for J; bases not matched to a gene: 6. The V gene's germline CDR1 is MDHEN and CDR2 SYDVKM. The CDR3 is 14 residues long. CDR3: CASITSGGPDTQYF. CDR3 sequence (DNA): TGTGCCAGCATTACTAGCGGGGGCCCGGATACGCAGTATTTT.